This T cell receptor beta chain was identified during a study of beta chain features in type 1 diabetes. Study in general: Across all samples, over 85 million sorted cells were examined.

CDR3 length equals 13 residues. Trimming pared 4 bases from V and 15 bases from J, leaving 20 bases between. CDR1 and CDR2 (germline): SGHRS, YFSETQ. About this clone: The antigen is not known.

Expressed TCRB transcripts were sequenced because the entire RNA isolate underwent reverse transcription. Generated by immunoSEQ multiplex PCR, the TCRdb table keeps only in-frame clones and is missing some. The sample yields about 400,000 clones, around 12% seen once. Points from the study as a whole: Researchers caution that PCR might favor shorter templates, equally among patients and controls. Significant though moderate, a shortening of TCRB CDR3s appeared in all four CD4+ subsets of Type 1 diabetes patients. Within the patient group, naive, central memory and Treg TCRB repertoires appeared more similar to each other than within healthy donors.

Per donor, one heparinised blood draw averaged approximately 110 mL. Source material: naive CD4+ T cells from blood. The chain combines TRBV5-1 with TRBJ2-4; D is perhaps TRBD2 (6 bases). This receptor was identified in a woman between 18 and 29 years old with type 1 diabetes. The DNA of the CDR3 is TGCGCCAGCAGCCCGGGGTCCGGTGGAGGGGTGTACTTC. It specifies CASSPGSGGGVYF.